This entry is about one T cell receptor (beta chain). The antigen is undetermined. The method, 5' RACE with UMI labels, was used to prepare the TRB cDNA libraries. Reanalyzing the 5' RACE reads, TCRdb keeps one entry per CDR3 protein, without DNA. The clone table shows over 100,000 distinct CDR3 sequences, with the ten largest holding just under 0.5%. This entry comes from a study of CXCR3-negative and CXCR3-positive naive CD8 T cells. Study results and caveats: The study found comparably high diversity in both naive subsets and much lower diversity in memory CD8+ cells. Similar TRBV-TRBJ usage was seen in naive cells (both CXCR3-negative and CXCR3-positive), but memory cells differed.

CD45RO-CCR7+CD27+CD95- defined naive CD8+ T cells. The germline V gene has CDR1 MDHEN and CDR2 SYDVKM. This CDR3 has 15 amino acids. V is TRBV28 and J is TRBJ2-7; TCRdb's assignment of TRBD2 cannot be checked, as there is no DNA. This sequence was found in a human donor in good health. Some clones in this sample may be carry-over from other donors' samples. The sequenced material came from naive CXCR3- CD8+ T cells from blood. This sample's subset: CD45RO-CCR7+CD27+CD95- naive CD8+ T cells lacking CXCR3 (TNR3-). The CDR3 loop reads CASSWRGVVSYEQYF.